This TCR beta chain stems from a study of blood T cell repertoires in COVID-19. Across the whole study: Spain, Italy and the United States supplied samples that represented acute and convalescent COVID-19.

Libraries were prepared by immunoSEQ multiplex PCR; TCRdb keeps only in-frame clonotypes and omits some of them. The data show around 100,000 clones, about 77% seen once. CDR1 and CDR2 from the germline V gene are GTSNPN and SVGIG (reference sequence). CDR3 length: 13 amino acids. V was clipped by 2 bases and J by 11 bases, with 16 bases between them. The rearrangement joins TRBV30 to TRBJ1-5; D gene unclear. The sequencing sample was made of peripheral blood. This TCR was sampled from a woman in her 70s with acute or convalescent COVID-19. The CDR3 loop is CAWSPPGGWTQHF. CDR3 DNA sequence: TGTGCCTGGAGTCCCCCGGGAGGGTGGACCCAGCATTTT.